The T cell receptor (beta chain) under discussion was sequenced for a study of CXCR3-negative and CXCR3-positive naive CD8 T cells. In germline, CDR1 is MRHNA, CDR2 SNTAGT. The length of the CDR3 is 11 residues. Researchers prepared the TRB cDNA libraries using 5' RACE with UMI labels. TCRdb reprocessed the 5' RACE reads, keeping one entry per CDR3 protein, no DNA. The sample holds tens of thousands of distinct CDR3 sequences. Study results and limitations: Naive cells positive for CXCR3 carried more hydrophobic TRB CDR3s than CXCR3-negative ones.

On this clonotype itself: The antigen is unknown.

Input material: naive CXCR3+ CD8+ T cells from blood. Subset given: CD45RO-CCR7+CD27+CD95- naive CD8+ T cells expressing CXCR3 (TNR3+). This chain uses TRBV6-4 with TRBJ1-2. The receptor was isolated from a human donor in good health. Some clones in this sample may be carry-over from other donors' samples. CDR3 residues: CASSDSTEIHF.